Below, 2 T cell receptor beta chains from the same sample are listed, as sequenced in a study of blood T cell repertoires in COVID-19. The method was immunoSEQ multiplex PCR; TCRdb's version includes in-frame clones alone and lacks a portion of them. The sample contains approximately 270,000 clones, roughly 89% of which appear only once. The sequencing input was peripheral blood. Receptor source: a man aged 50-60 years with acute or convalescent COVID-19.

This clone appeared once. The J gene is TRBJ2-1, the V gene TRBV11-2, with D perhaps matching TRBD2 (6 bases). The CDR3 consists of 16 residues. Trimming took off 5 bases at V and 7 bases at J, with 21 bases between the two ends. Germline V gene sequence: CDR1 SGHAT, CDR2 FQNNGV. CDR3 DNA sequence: TGTGCCAGCAGCCCACCCCTCGGTGGAGGGAATAATGAGCAGTTCTTC. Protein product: CASSPPLGGGNNEQFF.

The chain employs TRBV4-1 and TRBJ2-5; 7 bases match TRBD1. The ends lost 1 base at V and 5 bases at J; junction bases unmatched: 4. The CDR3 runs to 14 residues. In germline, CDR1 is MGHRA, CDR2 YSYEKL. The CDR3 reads CASSQGKQGETQYF. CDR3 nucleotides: TGCGCCAGCAGCCAAGGGAAACAGGGGGAGACCCAGTACTTC.